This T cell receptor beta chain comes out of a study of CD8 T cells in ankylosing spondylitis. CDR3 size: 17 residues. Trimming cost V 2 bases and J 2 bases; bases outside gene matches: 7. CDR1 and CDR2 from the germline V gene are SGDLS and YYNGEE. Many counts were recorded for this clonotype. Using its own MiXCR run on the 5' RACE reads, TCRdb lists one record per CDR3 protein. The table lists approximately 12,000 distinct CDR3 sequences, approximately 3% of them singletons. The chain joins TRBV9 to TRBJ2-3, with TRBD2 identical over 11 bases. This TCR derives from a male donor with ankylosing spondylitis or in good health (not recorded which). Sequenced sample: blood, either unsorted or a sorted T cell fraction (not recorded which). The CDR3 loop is CASSVGTSGTFTDTQYF. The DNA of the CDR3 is TGTGCCAGCAGCGTGGGGACTAGCGGCACCTTCACAGATACGCAGTATTTT.